The rows below give T cell receptor beta chains drawn from one sample of a study of shared clonotypes between healthy human individuals. Repertoires were generated with immunoSEQ multiplex PCR, while TCRdb's copy carries only in-frame clones and drops some. The data contain roughly 700,000 clones, less than 95% of them seen just once; the ten biggest clones take up about 34%. Sequencing was performed on memory CD8+ T cells from PBMCs. The receptor set was obtained from a man in his late teens or twenties in good health. Some clones in this sample may be carry-over from other donors' samples. The CDR3 runs from the conserved cysteine through the conserved F or W. A D gene is named only where the DNA matches it firmly. Rows may omit the clone size; those that give it use once, few, many or a size class.

size	J	V	D	CDR3	DNA
.	TRBJ2-7	TRBV7-2	TRBD2	CASSAPIAGGSYEQYF	TGTGCCAGCAGCGCCCCAATAGCGGGGGGATCCTACGAGCAGTACTTC
.	TRBJ2-7	TRBV6-5	.	CASSGTSSLFEQYF	TGTGCCAGCAGTGGGACAAGTTCCCTCTTCGAGCAGTACTTC
.	TRBJ2-6	TRBV27	.	CASTPVGPSGANVLTF	TGTGCCAGCACCCCCGTCGGTCCCTCTGGGGCCAACGTCCTGACTTTC
.	TRBJ2-7	TRBV7-9	TRBD2	CASSLTGLAHNEQYF	TGTGCCAGCAGCCTAACTGGACTAGCCCATAACGAGCAGTACTTC
once	TRBJ2-7	TRBV7-9	.	CASSFVASYEQYF	TGTGCCAGCAGCTTCGTTGCGTCCTACGAGCAGTACTTC
.	TRBJ2-1	TRBV29-1	.	CSVLPADYNEQFF	TGCAGCGTTCTCCCGGCGGACTACAATGAGCAGTTCTTC
.	TRBJ2-3	TRBV27	.	CASSLSLGDPQYF	TGTGCCAGCAGTTTATCGCTTGGGGATCCGCAGTATTTT
.	TRBJ2-1	TRBV4-1	.	CASSQEGGGSYNEQFF	TGCGCCAGCAGCCAAGAAGGAGGGGGGTCCTACAATGAGCAGTTCTTC
.	TRBJ1-4	TRBV27	TRBD1	CASSPGQDWGKLFF	TGTGCCAGCAGTCCAGGACAGGACTGGGGAAAACTGTTTTTT
.	TRBJ1-1	TRBV6-6	.	CASSDTGNTEAFF	TGTGCCAGCAGCGACACAGGGAACACTGAAGCTTTCTTT
.	TRBJ1-1	TRBV2	TRBD1	CAINRGYEAFF	TGTGCCATCAACAGGGGCTACGAAGCTTTCTTT
.	TRBJ1-1	TRBV25-1	.	CASSTGRAPEAFF	TGTGCCAGCAGTACCGGCAGGGCGCCTGAAGCTTTCTTT
.	TRBJ1-2	TRBV11-3	TRBD1	CASSLRGQWNYGYTF	TGTGCCAGCAGCTTGAGGGGACAGTGGAACTATGGCTACACCTTC
.	TRBJ2-7	TRBV11-2	.	CASSLEWAVRWGSYEQYF	TGTGCCAGCAGCTTAGAGTGGGCCGTAAGATGGGGCTCCTACGAGCAGTACTTC
few	TRBJ1-1	TRBV27	.	CASSLGGEAFF	TGTGCCAGCAGTTTAGGCGGTGAAGCTTTCTTT
.	TRBJ2-5	TRBV5-1	.	CASGGATGAKETQYF	TGCGCCAGCGGAGGTGCGACGGGAGCGAAGGAGACCCAGTACTTC
.	TRBJ2-1	TRBV7-3	.	CASSLAAYNEQFF	TGTGCCAGCAGCTTAGCGGCTTACAATGAGCAGTTCTTC
once	TRBJ2-2	TRBV5-1	TRBD1	CASSTVPGQGAYTGELFF	TGCGCCAGCAGCACGGTCCCGGGACAGGGGGCGTACACCGGGGAGCTGTTTTTT
.	TRBJ2-1	TRBV20-1	.	CSARAGEQFF	TGCAGTGCTAGAGCGGGTGAGCAGTTCTTC
.	TRBJ1-4	TRBV28	TRBD1	CASSYLRQGANEKLFF	TGTGCCAGCAGTTATCTCCGACAGGGGGCTAATGAAAAACTGTTTTTT
.	TRBJ2-7	TRBV6-1	.	CASSALRQGPYEQYF	TGTGCCAGCAGTGCACTCCGGCAAGGTCCCTACGAGCAGTACTTC
.	TRBJ2-1	TRBV5-1	TRBD2	CASSEGLLYNEQFF	TGCGCCAGCAGCGAGGGACTACTATACAATGAGCAGTTCTTC
.	TRBJ2-7	TRBV27	.	CASSRQGYEQYF	TGTGCCAGCAGTAGACAAGGGTACGAGCAGTACTTC
.	TRBJ2-2	TRBV28	.	CASSPGHLTGELFF	TGTGCCAGCAGTCCGGGACACCTCACCGGGGAGCTGTTTTTT
once	TRBJ1-1	TRBV13	.	CASSGNGGLGKNTEAFF	TGTGCCAGCAGCGGAAATGGTGGACTAGGAAAGAACACTGAAGCTTTCTTT
.	TRBJ2-1	TRBV7-8	.	CASSFEGYNEQFF	TGTGCCAGCAGCTTCGAGGGCTACAATGAGCAGTTCTTC
once	TRBJ2-7	TRBV28	TRBD1	CASSADRGLYEQYF	TGTGCCAGCAGTGCGGACAGGGGGCTCTACGAGCAGTACTTC
once	TRBJ2-7	TRBV6-5	.	CASSTSRTVSYEQYF	TGTGCCAGCAGTACCAGCAGGACAGTATCCTACGAGCAGTACTTC
.	TRBJ2-1	TRBV9	.	CASSRTQSEGAYNEQFF	TGTGCCAGCAGCCGAACCCAATCAGAGGGAGCCTACAATGAGCAGTTCTTC
once	TRBJ1-3	TRBV5-1	TRBD1	CASSETGTGVIGLSGNTIYF	TGCGCCAGCAGCGAAACCGGGACAGGGGTGATCGGACTCTCTGGAAACACCATATATTTT
.	TRBJ1-1	TRBV5-1	.	CASSQWTANTEAFF	TGCGCCAGCAGCCAATGGACGGCGAACACTGAAGCTTTCTTT
.	TRBJ2-7	TRBV28	TRBD1	CASSATAGTESYEQYF	TGTGCCAGTTCCGCAACCGCCGGGACAGAGTCCTACGAGCAGTACTTC
once	TRBJ1-2	TRBV7-9	.	CASSSGRDNFNYGYTF	TGTGCCAGCAGCTCCGGCCGGGACAACTTTAACTATGGCTACACCTTC
.	TRBJ2-2	TRBV4-2	.	CASSHGAGELFF	TGTGCCAGCAGCCACGGGGCCGGGGAGCTGTTTTTT
.	TRBJ1-1	TRBV27	.	CASSLSENTEAFF	TGTGCCAGCAGTTTGTCAGAGAACACTGAAGCTTTCTTT
.	TRBJ1-4	TRBV27	.	CASSPGTVNEKLFF	TGTGCCAGCAGTCCCGGGACGGTTAATGAAAAACTGTTTTTT
.	TRBJ2-4	TRBV5-1	.	CASSLKGALAKNIQYF	TGCGCCAGCAGCTTAAAGGGTGCCCTAGCCAAAAACATTCAGTACTTC